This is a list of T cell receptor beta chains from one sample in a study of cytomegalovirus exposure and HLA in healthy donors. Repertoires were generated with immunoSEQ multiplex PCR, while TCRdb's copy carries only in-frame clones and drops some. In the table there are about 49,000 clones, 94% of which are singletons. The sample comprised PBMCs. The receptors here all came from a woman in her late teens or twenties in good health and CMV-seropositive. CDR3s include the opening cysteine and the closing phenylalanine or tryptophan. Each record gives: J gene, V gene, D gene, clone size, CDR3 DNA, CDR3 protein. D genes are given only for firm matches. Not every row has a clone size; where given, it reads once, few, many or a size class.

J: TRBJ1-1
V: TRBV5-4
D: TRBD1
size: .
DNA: TGTGCCAGCAGCCCGGGACAGGGGCGGGGGAACACTGAAGCTTTCTTT
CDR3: CASSPGQGRGNTEAFF

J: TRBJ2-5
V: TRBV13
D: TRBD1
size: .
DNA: TGTGCCAGCAGCCCGGGACAGGTTGCAGGGACCCAGTACTTC
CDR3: CASSPGQVAGTQYF

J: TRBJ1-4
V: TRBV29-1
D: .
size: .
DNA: TGCAGCGTTGCTGGGCCGGGGGAAAAACTGTTTTTT
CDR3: CSVAGPGEKLFF

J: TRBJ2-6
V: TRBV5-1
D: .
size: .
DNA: TGCGCCAGCAGCTTGGGAACATTCCACTCTGGGGCCAACGTCCTGACTTTC
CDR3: CASSLGTFHSGANVLTF

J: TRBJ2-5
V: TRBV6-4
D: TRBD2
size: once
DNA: TGTGCCAGCAGTGCGACGGCGGGAGGCCAAGAGACCCAGTACTTC
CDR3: CASSATAGGQETQYF

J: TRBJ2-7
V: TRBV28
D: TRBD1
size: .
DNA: TGTGCCAGCAGCTCACACCACGGACAGGGTCCGTACTTC
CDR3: CASSSHHGQGPYF

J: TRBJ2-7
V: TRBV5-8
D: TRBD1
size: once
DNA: TGTGCCAGCAGCTTGGTGCGACAGGGGGCCGAGCAGTACTTC
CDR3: CASSLVRQGAEQYF

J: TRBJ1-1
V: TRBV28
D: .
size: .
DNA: TGTGCCAGCAGTTTAAGGAGGACGGGCACTGAAGCTTTCTTT
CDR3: CASSLRRTGTEAFF

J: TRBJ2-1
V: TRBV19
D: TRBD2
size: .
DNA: TGTGCCAGTAGTATAGATCGGACAGGGACTAGCGCTGTCACAGAGCAGTTCTTC
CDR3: CASSIDRTGTSAVTEQFF

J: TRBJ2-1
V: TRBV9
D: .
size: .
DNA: TGTGCCAGCAGCGTAGACGGGAGTAGGGATGAGCAGTTCTTC
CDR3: CASSVDGSRDEQFF

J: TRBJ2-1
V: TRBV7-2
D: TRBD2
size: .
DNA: TGTGCCAGCAGCACCCTATGGACTAGCGGGAGTGTACACAATGAGCAGTTCTTC
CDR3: CASSTLWTSGSVHNEQFF

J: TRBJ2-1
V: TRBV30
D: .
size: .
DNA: TGTGCCTGCCCTAGCACAAACTCCTACAATGAGCAGTTCTTC
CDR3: CACPSTNSYNEQFF

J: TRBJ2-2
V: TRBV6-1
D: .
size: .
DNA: TGTGCCAGCAGTGAAATGGGTGAGGGCACCGGGGAGCTGTTTTTT
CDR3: CASSEMGEGTGELFF

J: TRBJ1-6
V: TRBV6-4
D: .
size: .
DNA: TGTGCCAGCAGTGACGGGTCGGGTAATTCACCCCTCCACTTT
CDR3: CASSDGSGNSPLHF